The 29 T cell receptor beta chains below all came from one sample that was sequenced in a study of blood T cell repertoires in COVID-19. Sequenced by immunoSEQ multiplex PCR; TCRdb stores in-frame clones only, minus some. Of roughly 320,000 clones listed, approximately 89% were seen once; the top ten hold 1.5% to 2%. Sequences were obtained from peripheral blood. Receptor source: a woman aged 30 to 39 with COVID-19, enrolled during active disease.

The chain employs TRBV7-2 and TRBJ1-2, with D possibly TRBD1 on 6 matching bases. Germline V CDR1 and CDR2: SGHTA, FQGNSA. This CDR3 comprises 15 residues. V gave up 1 base and J gave up 0 bases, with 9 bases separating them. CDR3 protein: CASSLGGGSNYGYTF. DNA for the CDR3: TGTGCCAGCAGCTTAGGAGGGGGATCTAACTATGGCTACACCTTC.

A note on this clone: The sample holds other DNA sequences that translate to the same CDR3. The rearrangement joins TRBV28 to TRBJ1-1; no reliable D call. Per germline, CDR1 MDHEN and CDR2 SYDVKM. The V and J ends lost 3 bases and 1 base respectively, with 6 bases between them. The CDR3 spans 13 residues. DNA for the CDR3: TGTGCCAGCAGTTTTCGGAGGAACACTGAAGCTTTCTTT. Residues: CASSFRRNTEAFF.

This rearrangement joins TRBV29-1 to TRBJ2-7; 8 bases match TRBD1. CDR3 size: 15 residues. The germline CDR1 and CDR2 sequences are SQVTM and ANQGSEA. With 7 bases clipped from V and 4 bases from J, the junction kept 15 bases outside the gene matches. CDR3 region: CSAAVPGQDLYEQYF. Here the CDR3 DNA reads TGCAGCGCAGCAGTACCGGGACAGGATCTTTACGAGCAGTACTTC.

This chain joins TRBV25-1 and TRBJ1-2; D gene ambiguous. V was cut by 7 bases and J by 4 bases, with 13 bases left in between. The CDR3 contains 13 residues. CDR1 and CDR2 (germline): MGHDK, SYGVNS. CDR3 loop: CASTDAGVYGYTF. The CDR3 region has the DNA TGTGCCAGCACCGATGCCGGGGTCTATGGCTACACCTTC.

Comments on this clone: The sample holds other DNA sequences that translate to the same CDR3. The chain recombines TRBV3-1 (or the pseudogene TRBV3-2) with TRBJ1-3; perhaps TRBD1 as D (6 bases). V gave up 1 base and J gave up 4 bases, with 8 bases separating them. CDR1 and CDR2 (germline): LGHDT, YNNKEL (reference sequence). The CDR3 consists of 14 residues. In DNA form, the CDR3 reads TGTGCCAGCAGCCAAGGAGGGGGAGGAAACACCATATATTTT. Protein product: CASSQGGGGNTIYF.

The CDR3 region is CATRDRGGDTGELFF. The CDR3 DNA follows: TGTGCCACCAGAGATAGAGGGGGCGACACCGGGGAGCTGTTTTTT. The rearrangement uses TRBV24-1 and TRBJ2-2; 7 nucleotides align to TRBD1. Germline CDR1 reads KGHDR; CDR2 reads SFDVKD. The CDR3 has 15 amino acids. J gave up 3 bases and V 7 bases, and 7 bases lay outside the gene matches.

The rearrangement links TRBV18 to TRBJ1-2, with 8 bases that match TRBD1. Unmatched junction bases numbered 1, after V lost 0 bases and J lost 7 bases. Germline V gene data show CDR1 as KGHSH and CDR2 as LQKENI. This CDR3 spans 13 amino acids. CDR3 amino acids: CASSPPTGGGYTF. For the CDR3, the DNA is TGTGCCAGCTCACCACCCACAGGGGGTGGCTACACCTTC.

The V gene is TRBV6-6, the J gene TRBJ1-1; 9 nucleotides match TRBD1. The CDR3 consists of 14 residues. The germline V gene has CDR1 MNHNY and CDR2 SVGAGI (reference sequence). V was pared by 6 bases and J by 1 base, with 3 bases of the junction left unmatched. The CDR3 coding sequence is TGTGCCAGCAGGGGGGGACAGGGGAACACTGAAGCTTTCTTT. Residues: CASRGGQGNTEAFF.

The chain has TRBV5-8 and TRBJ1-4; 8 bases map to TRBD1. Germline V gene lookup returns CDR1 SGHTS and CDR2 YDEGEE. There are 18 residues in the CDR3. With V trimmed by 5 bases and J by 7 bases, 19 bases remained unmatched. CDR3 residues: CASRDWTGQASRGEKLFF. The CDR3 DNA sequence: TGTGCCAGCAGGGACTGGACGGGACAGGCAAGTCGTGGTGAAAAACTGTTTTTT. Complete variable domain (other parts from reference TRBV5-8 and TRBJ1-4): EAGVTQSPTHLIKTRGQQATLRCSPISGHTSVYWYQQALGLGLQFLLWYDEGEERNRGNFPPRFSGRQFPNYSSELNVNALELEDSALYLCASRDWTGQASRGEKLFFGSGTQLSVL.

The rearrangement links TRBV6-5 to TRBJ2-5, with D possibly being TRBD2 (5 bases). V was clipped by 6 bases and J by 4 bases, with 9 bases between them. CDR1 is MNHEY and CDR2 is SVGAGI in the germline V gene. The CDR3 is 12 residues long. In DNA, the CDR3 is TGTGCCAGCAGCAGAGGGTCAGAGACCCAGTACTTC. Its translation: CASSRGSETQYF.

This chain links TRBV11-3 with TRBJ1-3; D gene unclear. Germline lookup yields CDR1 SGHNT and CDR2 YENEEA. V lost 5 bases and J lost 0, with 14 bases in between. The CDR3 extends over 16 amino acids. CDR3 nucleotides: TGTGCCAGCAGCCCCGTTTTGGGAGACTCTGGAAACACCATATATTTT. It yields the protein CASSPVLGDSGNTIYF. The whole variable domain, remainder taken from reference TRBV11-3 and TRBJ1-3, is EAGVVQSPRYKIIEKKQPVAFWCNPISGHNTLYWYLQNLGQGPELLIRYENEEAVDDSQLPKDRFSAERLKGVDSTLKIQPAELGDSAVYLCASSPVLGDSGNTIYFGEGSWLTVV.

The chain is built from TRBV4-1 and TRBJ2-7; TRBD1 matches 7 bases. Looked up from germline, CDR1 is MGHRA and CDR2 is YSYEKL. Losses at the gene ends were 3 bases for V and 7 bases for J; bases not matched to a gene: 6. The CDR3 length is 13 residues. The CDR3 DNA reads TGCGCCAGCAGCCATACAGCAGGGGGTGAGCAGTACGTC. Its translation is CASSHTAGGEQYV.

The J gene is TRBJ1-1, the V gene TRBV5-1; 8 nucleotides match TRBD1. Germline lookup yields CDR1 SGHRS and CDR2 YFSETQ. The CDR3 extends over 15 amino acids. V shed 4 bases and J 7 bases; nucleotides not matched to a gene: 12. The CDR3 region has the DNA TGCGCCAGCAGCCCTTCTCGGACAGGGCAGAGTGAAGCTTTCTTT. This gives the protein CASSPSRTGQSEAFF.

The chain carries TRBV12-5 and TRBJ1-1; D unclear. The CDR3 loop spans 14 amino acids. V was clipped by 6 bases and J by 3 bases, with 14 bases between them. Germline loops: CDR1 LGHNT, CDR2 FRNRAP. The CDR3 DNA reads as TGTGCTAGTGGGGCTGCGGGTGGGGACACTGAAGCTTTCTTT. This codes for CASGAAGGDTEAFF.

V is TRBV5-6 and J is TRBJ2-3; D unclear. Germline CDR1 reads SGHDT; CDR2 reads YYEEEE. Between the trimmed V and J ends, which lost 0 bases and 0 bases, there was a span of 5 bases. CDR3 length equals 14 residues. CDR3 DNA sequence: TGTGCCAGCAGCTTGGATTATAGCACAGATACGCAGTATTTT. Translating gives CASSLDYSTDTQYF.

The rearrangement uses TRBV13 and TRBJ1-3; no clear D. Germline V CDR1 and CDR2: PRHDT, FYEKMQ (reference sequence). CDR3 length equals 12 residues. V shed 3 bases and J shed 4 bases, with 4 bases lying between them. The CDR3 DNA follows: TGTGCCAGCAGCTTCGGGGGAAACACCATATATTTT. Translation: CASSFGGNTIYF.

The rearrangement links TRBV2 to TRBJ2-5; 8 bases map to TRBD2. The CDR3 runs 13 residues. CDR1 is SNHLY, CDR2 FYNNEI, per germline. The V segment lost 7 bases and the J segment 3 bases; nucleotides outside the gene matches: 4. The CDR3 nucleotides read TGTGCCAGCAAGGGGACTAGTGAAGAGACCCAGTACTTC. Its protein is CASKGTSEETQYF.

V is TRBV11-3 and J is TRBJ2-7; 8 positions match TRBD1. V shed 5 bases, J shed 0 bases, and the junction held 3 bases outside the gene matches. This CDR3 is built from 14 residues. CDR1 and CDR2 from the germline V gene are SGHNT and YENEEA. CDR3 sequence reads: CASSQGAGSYEQYF. The CDR3 bases are TGTGCCAGCAGCCAGGGGGCAGGCTCCTACGAGCAGTACTTC.

This sequence joins TRBV4-2 and TRBJ2-1; tentative D call: TRBD1 (5 bases). The CDR3 runs to 14 residues. CDR1 is LGHNA and CDR2 is YNFKEQ in the germline V gene. The ends were cut back, 4 bases at V and 10 bases at J, with 17 bases in the middle. This chain's CDR3 is CASSLAWGPGEQFF. Here the CDR3 DNA reads TGTGCCAGCAGCCTAGCTTGGGGCCCAGGGGAGCAGTTCTTC.

J is TRBJ1-1 and V is TRBV9, with D possibly matching TRBD1 (5 bases). The CDR3 is 14 residues long. V was shortened by 0 bases and J by 5 bases, with 11 bases between the two germline ends. CDR1 and CDR2 (germline): SGDLS, YYNGEE. The DNA for the CDR3 is TGTGCCAGCAGCGTAGGCAGGGAGGGGACTGAAGCTTTCTTT. Protein product: CASSVGREGTEAFF.

The J gene is TRBJ1-6, the V gene TRBV9; D remains unclear. Germline V gene lookup returns CDR1 SGDLS and CDR2 YYNGEE. CDR3 length equals 14 residues. The V gene lost 0 bases and the J gene lost 8 bases, with 9 bases spanning the gap. The CDR3, as DNA: TGTGCCAGCAGCGTAGGGACTTGGGATTCACCCCTCCACTTT. Amino acid sequence: CASSVGTWDSPLHF.

A single count supports this clone. The CDR3 DNA sequence: TGTGCCAGCAGTTTATGGGCGGGATCCAATCAGCCCCAGCATTTT. Its translation is CASSLWAGSNQPQHF. The chain carries TRBV27 and TRBJ1-5; D gene unclear. CDR1 and CDR2 from the germline V gene are MNHEY and SMNVEV (reference sequence). CDR3 length: 15 amino acids. V lost 1 base to trimming and J lost 3 bases, with 10 bases between them.

The rearrangement joins TRBV29-1 to TRBJ1-2; 12 bases line up with TRBD1. Trimming cost V 6 bases and J 4 bases; bases outside gene matches: 15. The V gene's germline CDR1 is SQVTM and CDR2 ANQGSEA. The CDR3 has 17 residues. CDR3 region: CSVKGRDRGPIIYGYTF. CDR3 sequence (DNA): TGCAGCGTCAAAGGCCGGGACAGGGGGCCCATAATCTATGGCTACACCTTC.

This clone was seen just once. CDR3 protein: CASSLAGQPQHF. CDR3 sequence (DNA): TGTGCCAGCTCACTGGCGGGTCAGCCCCAGCATTTT. V usage is TRBV18 and J usage is TRBJ1-5; D not certain. Trimming cost V 4 bases and J 6 bases, with 7 bases left between them. Germline CDR1 reads KGHSH; CDR2 reads LQKENI. This CDR3 spans 12 amino acids.

This clone was recorded a few times. The chain carries TRBV19 and TRBJ1-2; 11 nucleotides agree with TRBD1. The CDR3 has 14 residues. Germline lookup yields CDR1 LNHDA and CDR2 SQIVND (reference sequence). The trim removed 4 bases at V and 8 bases at J, leaving 6 bases unmatched. CDR3: CASSRLDRGRGYTF. CDR3 in DNA: TGTGCCAGTAGTAGACTGGACAGGGGGCGAGGCTACACCTTC.

The V and J genes are TRBV4-1 and TRBJ1-1, with D tentatively TRBD1 (5 bases). The V gene lost 0 bases and the J gene lost 0 bases, with 11 bases spanning the gap. The germline V gene has CDR1 MGHRA and CDR2 YSYEKL. CDR3 size: 16 residues. The CDR3 protein is CASSQDREGMNTEAFF. The CDR3 DNA reads TGCGCCAGCAGCCAAGATCGGGAGGGGATGAACACTGAAGCTTTCTTT.

This clone appeared a single time. The same CDR3 arises from other DNA sequences in this sample as well. The chain couples TRBV27 to TRBJ1-1; D call uncertain. CDR1 and CDR2 from the germline V gene are MNHEY and SMNVEV (reference sequence). V dropped 3 bases and J dropped 0 bases, with 5 bases sitting between them. CDR3 length: 13 amino acids. This CDR3 reads CASSFTVNTEAFF. In nucleotides, the CDR3 is TGTGCCAGCAGTTTCACAGTGAACACTGAAGCTTTCTTT.

V gene TRBV4-2 combines with J gene TRBJ1-2; no reliable D call. CDR3 length: 15 amino acids. In germline, CDR1 is LGHNA, CDR2 YNFKEQ. Trimming took off 1 base at V and 3 bases at J, with 12 bases between the two ends. CDR3 coding DNA: TGTGCCAGCAGCCAAGTAACTAGGGCTCACTATGGCTACACCTTC. Translated, it gives CASSQVTRAHYGYTF.

This clone was observed a handful of times. The chain carries TRBV18 and TRBJ2-5, with D maybe TRBD2 (5 bases). CDR1 is KGHSH, CDR2 LQKENI, per germline. V gave up 4 bases and J gave up 4 bases, with 16 bases separating them. The CDR3 extends over 15 amino acids. The CDR3 region has the DNA TGTGCCAGCTCACAGGACTCTACAAAGGGAGAGACCCAGTACTTC. This encodes CASSQDSTKGETQYF.